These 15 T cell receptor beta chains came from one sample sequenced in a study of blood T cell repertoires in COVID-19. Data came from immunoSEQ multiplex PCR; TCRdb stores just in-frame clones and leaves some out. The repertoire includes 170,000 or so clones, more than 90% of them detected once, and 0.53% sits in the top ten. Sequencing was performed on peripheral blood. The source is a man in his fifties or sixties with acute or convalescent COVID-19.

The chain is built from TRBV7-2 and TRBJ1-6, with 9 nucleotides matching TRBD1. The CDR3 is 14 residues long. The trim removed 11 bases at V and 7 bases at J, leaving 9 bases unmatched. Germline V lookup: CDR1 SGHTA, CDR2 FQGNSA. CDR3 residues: CALSTGTGNSPLHF. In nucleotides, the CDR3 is TGTGCCCTGAGCACCGGGACAGGGAATTCACCCCTCCACTTT.

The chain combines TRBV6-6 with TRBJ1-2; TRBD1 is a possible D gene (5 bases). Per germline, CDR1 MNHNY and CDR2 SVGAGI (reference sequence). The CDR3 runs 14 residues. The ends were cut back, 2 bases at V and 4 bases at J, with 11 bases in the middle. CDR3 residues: CASSYDRQFYGYTF. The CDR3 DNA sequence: TGTGCCAGCAGTTACGACAGACAGTTCTATGGCTACACCTTC.

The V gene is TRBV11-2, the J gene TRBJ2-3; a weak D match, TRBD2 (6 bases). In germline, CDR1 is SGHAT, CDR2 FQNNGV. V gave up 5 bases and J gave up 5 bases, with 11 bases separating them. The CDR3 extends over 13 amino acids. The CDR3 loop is CASSAGLIDTQYF. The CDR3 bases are TGTGCCAGCAGCGCGGGACTTATAGATACGCAGTATTTT.

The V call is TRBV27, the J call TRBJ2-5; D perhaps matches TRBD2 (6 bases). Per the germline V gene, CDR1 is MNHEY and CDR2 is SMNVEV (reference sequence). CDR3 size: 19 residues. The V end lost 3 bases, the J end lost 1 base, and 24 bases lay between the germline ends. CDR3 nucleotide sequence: TGTGCCAGCAGTTTCACCCCCCCGGGGTGGGAGGCGATCCAAGAGACCCAGTACTTC. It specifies CASSFTPPGWEAIQETQYF.

The DNA of the CDR3 is TGTGCCAGCAGCTTAGTAGCGGGAGTAGCGAATGAGCAGTTCTTC. It yields the protein CASSLVAGVANEQFF. The chain recombines TRBV7-2 with TRBJ2-1, with 9 bases fitting TRBD2. Germline V CDR1 and CDR2: SGHTA, FQGNSA. The CDR3 is made up of 15 amino acids. Trimming cost V 1 base and J 7 bases; bases outside gene matches: 5.

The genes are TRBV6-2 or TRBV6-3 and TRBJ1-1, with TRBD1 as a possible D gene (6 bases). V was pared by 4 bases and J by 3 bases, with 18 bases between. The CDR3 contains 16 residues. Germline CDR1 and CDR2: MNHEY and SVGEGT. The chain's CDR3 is CASSWYPSGTHTEAFF. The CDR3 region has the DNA TGTGCCAGCAGTTGGTATCCTTCAGGGACACACACTGAAGCTTTCTTT.

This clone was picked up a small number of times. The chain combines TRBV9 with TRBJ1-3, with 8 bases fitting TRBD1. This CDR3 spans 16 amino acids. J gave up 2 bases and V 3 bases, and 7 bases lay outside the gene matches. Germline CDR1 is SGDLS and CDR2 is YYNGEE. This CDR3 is CASSAPDRVAGNTIYF. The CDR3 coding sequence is TGTGCCAGCAGCGCACCGGACAGGGTAGCTGGAAACACCATATATTTT.

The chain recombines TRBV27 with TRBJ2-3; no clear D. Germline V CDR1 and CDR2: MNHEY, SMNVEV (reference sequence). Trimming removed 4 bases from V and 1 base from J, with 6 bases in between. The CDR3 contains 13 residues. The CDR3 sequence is CASSSFGTDTQYF. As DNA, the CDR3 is TGTGCCAGCAGTTCGTTTGGCACAGATACGCAGTATTTT.

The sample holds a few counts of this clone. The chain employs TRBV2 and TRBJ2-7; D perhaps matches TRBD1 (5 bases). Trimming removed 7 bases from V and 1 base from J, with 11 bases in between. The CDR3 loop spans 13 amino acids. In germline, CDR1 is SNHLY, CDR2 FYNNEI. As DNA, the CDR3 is TGTGCCAGCATGTTCGACAGTTCCTACGAGCAGTACTTC. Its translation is CASMFDSSYEQYF.

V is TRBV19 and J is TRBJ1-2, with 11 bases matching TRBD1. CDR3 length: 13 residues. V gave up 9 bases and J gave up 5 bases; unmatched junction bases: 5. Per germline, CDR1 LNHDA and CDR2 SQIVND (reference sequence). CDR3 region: CASRGDRGYGYTF. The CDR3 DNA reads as TGTGCCAGCCGCGGGGACAGGGGGTATGGCTACACCTTC.

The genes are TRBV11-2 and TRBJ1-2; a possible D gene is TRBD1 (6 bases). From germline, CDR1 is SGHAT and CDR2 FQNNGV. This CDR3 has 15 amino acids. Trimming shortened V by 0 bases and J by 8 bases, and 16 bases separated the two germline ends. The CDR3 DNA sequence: TGTGCCAGCAGCTTAGATTACAGGGTTGAGTGGGGCTACACCTTC. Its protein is CASSLDYRVEWGYTF.

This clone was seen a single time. In DNA form, the CDR3 reads TGTGCCAGCAGCGTAGCCGGGGGACCCCAAGAGACCCAGTACTTC. As protein: CASSVAGGPQETQYF. This chain connects TRBV9 to TRBJ2-5; perhaps TRBD2 as D (6 bases). The V and J ends lost 0 bases and 1 base respectively, with 10 bases between them. The CDR3 totals 15 residues. CDR1 SGDLS and CDR2 YYNGEE come from the germline V gene.

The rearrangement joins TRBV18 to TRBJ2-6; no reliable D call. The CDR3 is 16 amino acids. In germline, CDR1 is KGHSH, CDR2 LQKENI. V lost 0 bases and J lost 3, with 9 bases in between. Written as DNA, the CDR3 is TGTGCCAGCTCACCACCCTATCTAGTTGGGGCCAACGTCCTGACTTTC. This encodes CASSPPYLVGANVLTF.

The CDR3 sequence is CASSSSTRGFAGELFF. The CDR3, as DNA: TGTGCCAGCAGCTCATCAACGAGAGGTTTCGCCGGGGAGCTGTTTTTT. This sequence joins TRBV5-8 and TRBJ2-2; no clear D. V was shortened by 3 bases and J by 6 bases, with 18 bases between the two germline ends. This CDR3 is 16 amino acids long. CDR1 and CDR2 from the germline V gene are SGHTS and YDEGEE.

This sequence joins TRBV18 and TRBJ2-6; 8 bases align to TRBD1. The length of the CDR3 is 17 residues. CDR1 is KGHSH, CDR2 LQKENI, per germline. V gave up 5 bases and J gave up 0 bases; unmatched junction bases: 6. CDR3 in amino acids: CASSSGQGNSGANVLTF. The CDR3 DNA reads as TGTGCCAGCTCATCCGGACAGGGCAACTCTGGGGCCAACGTCCTGACTTTC.